This TCR beta chain was sequenced for a study of siplizumab effects on memory and regulatory T cells. The V gene end was trimmed by 7 bases and the J gene end by 7 bases; junction bases not matched to a gene: 7. The CDR3 spans 12 residues. CDR1 GTSNPN and CDR2 SVGIG come from the germline V gene (reference sequence). Method: immunoSEQ multiplex PCR; TCRdb's copy keeps in-frame clones and lacks some. The table lists 55,000 to 70,000 clones, 93% of them singletons, with around two fifths in the top ten. The sequence was collected from a human donor in good health. The sample taken for sequencing was CD8+ T cells sorted from blood. V is TRBV30 and J is TRBJ2-4; the match to TRBD2 covers 7 bases. CDR3: CASSGETNIQYF. CDR3 nucleotide sequence: TGTGCCTCAAGCGGGGAAACGAACATTCAGTACTTC.